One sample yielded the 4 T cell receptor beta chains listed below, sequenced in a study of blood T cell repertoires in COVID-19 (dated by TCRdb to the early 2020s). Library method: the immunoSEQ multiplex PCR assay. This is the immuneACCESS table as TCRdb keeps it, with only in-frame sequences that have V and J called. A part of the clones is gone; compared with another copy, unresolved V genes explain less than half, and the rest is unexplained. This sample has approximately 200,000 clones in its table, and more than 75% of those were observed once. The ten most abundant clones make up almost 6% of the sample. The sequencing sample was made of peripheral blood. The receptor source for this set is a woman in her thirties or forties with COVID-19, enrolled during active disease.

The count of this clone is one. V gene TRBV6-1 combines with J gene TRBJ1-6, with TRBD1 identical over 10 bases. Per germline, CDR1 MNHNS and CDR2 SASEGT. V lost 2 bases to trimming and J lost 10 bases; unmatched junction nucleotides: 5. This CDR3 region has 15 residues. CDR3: CASSERTGGRSPLHF. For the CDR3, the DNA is TGTGCCAGCAGTGAAAGGACAGGGGGTCGGTCACCCCTCCACTTT.

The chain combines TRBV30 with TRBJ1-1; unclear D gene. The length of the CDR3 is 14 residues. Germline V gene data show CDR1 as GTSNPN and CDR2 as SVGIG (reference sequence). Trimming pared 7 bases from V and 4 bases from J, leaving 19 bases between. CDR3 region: CAYTGGSASTEAFF. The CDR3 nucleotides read TGTGCCTACACCGGAGGCAGCGCGAGCACTGAAGCTTTCTTT.

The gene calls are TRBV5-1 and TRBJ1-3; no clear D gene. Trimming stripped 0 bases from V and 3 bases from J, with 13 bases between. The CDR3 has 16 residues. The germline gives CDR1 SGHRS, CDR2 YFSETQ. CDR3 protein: CASSLELATGGNTIYF. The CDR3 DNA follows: TGCGCCAGCAGCTTGGAGTTGGCGACGGGTGGAAACACCATATATTTT.

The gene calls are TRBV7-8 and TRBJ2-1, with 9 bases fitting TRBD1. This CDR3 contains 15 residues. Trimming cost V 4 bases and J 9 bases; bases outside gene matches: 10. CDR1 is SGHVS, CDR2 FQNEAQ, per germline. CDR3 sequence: CASSSTPGQGVEQFF. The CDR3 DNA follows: TGTGCCAGCAGCTCGACCCCGGGACAGGGAGTTGAGCAGTTCTTC.